Detailed here is one TCR beta chain. This entry is derived from a study of control samples from healthy donors and cancer patients. Repertoires were generated with immunoSEQ multiplex PCR, while TCRdb's copy carries only in-frame clones and drops some. The sample holds about 85,000 clones, just under 90% seen once. This receptor was identified in a man in his forties or fifties in good health. What was sequenced was blood.

This chain's CDR3 is CASSKEKGQGHGYTF. The CDR3 region has the DNA TGTGCCAGCAGCAAAGAGAAGGGGCAGGGACATGGCTACACCTTC. The chain recombines TRBV21-1 with TRBJ1-2. TRBV21-1 is a pseudogene locus. The CDR3 sequence is 15 residues long.